This TCR beta chain appears in the sequencing data of a study of control samples from healthy donors and cancer patients. The method was immunoSEQ multiplex PCR; TCRdb's version includes in-frame clones alone and lacks a portion of them. The table lists around 120,000 clones, more than 70% of them singletons. Germline CDR1 reads MNHEY; CDR2 reads SVGAGI. Trimming took 10 bases from V and 7 from J; bases not matched to a gene: 13. The length of the CDR3 is 13 residues. This clonotype originated in a man aged 55-75 years in good health. Sequenced: blood. V and J are TRBV6-5 and TRBJ2-7; 7 bases are shared with TRBD2. CDR3 residues: CATRGDGRYEQYF. In DNA, the CDR3 is TGTGCCACCCGGGGGGACGGACGCTATGAGCAGTACTTC.